This T cell receptor beta chain was found in a study of CD8 T cells in ankylosing spondylitis. Study-wide points: CD8+ disease-linked clones were present at relatively low frequencies in blood. In ankylosing spondylitis blood, a motif of roughly 8 highly homologous TCR beta variants appeared characteristic. Prior work had noted some motif variants in reactive arthritis blood and synovial fluid.

The CDR3 contains 16 residues. CDR1 is SGDLS and CDR2 is YYNGEE in the germline V gene. V lost 0 bases and J 0 bases, leaving 10 bases between the germline ends. This clonotype was detected ten times or more. Its target is unknown. A quantitative 5'-RACE method, one with molecular barcodes, was used to make TCR beta libraries. TCRdb processed the 5' RACE reads anew with MiXCR; each CDR3 protein has one entry. The sample includes around 13,000 distinct CDR3 sequences, more than 2.5% of them seen just once. The rearrangement joins TRBV9 to TRBJ1-3, with a tentative D call TRBD1 (5 bases). Sequences were obtained from blood, either unsorted or a sorted T cell fraction (not recorded which). This TCR was sampled from a male donor with ankylosing spondylitis or in good health (not recorded which). Here the CDR3 reads CASSVDEGYSGNTIYF. CDR3 sequence (DNA): TGTGCCAGCAGCGTAGACGAGGGGTACTCTGGAAACACCATATATTTT.